These 14 T cell receptor beta chains were sequenced from one sample in a study of T cells in Graves' hyperthyroidism and ophthalmopathy. Researchers took RNA transcripts and amplified the TCR beta CDR3 regions from them. With the HTBI primer set, the TCR CDR3 went through a first round of RT-PCR. Each CDR3 protein is one row after TCRdb ran MiXCR on the multiplex PCR reads. The sample lists around 290,000 distinct CDR3 sequences; about a sixth were seen once. Sequencing used blood. Source of these receptors: a woman in her sixties with Graves' ophthalmopathy.

Remarks on this clonotype: Just one base apart from a much larger clone, this may be a read error. The chain combines TRBV2 with TRBJ2-1; 7 nucleotides line up with TRBD2. Germline CDR1 and CDR2: SNHLY and FYNNEI. CDR3 size: 11 residues. The CDR3 sequence: CASREENEQLF. In DNA form, the CDR3 reads TGTGCCAGCCGGGAGGAGAATGAGCAGCTCTTC.

This clonotype was counted many times. The chain couples TRBV7-8 to TRBJ2-5; tentatively, D is TRBD1 or TRBD2 (5 bases each). The ends were cut back, 1 base at V and 3 bases at J, with 9 bases in the middle. CDR3 size: 14 residues. Germline-derived CDR1 and CDR2 are SGHVS and FQNEAQ. CDR3 loop: CASSLGGAKETQYF. The CDR3 DNA reads as TGTGCCAGCAGCTTAGGAGGGGCGAAAGAGACCCAGTACTTC.

There are many counts of this clonotype. The J gene is TRBJ1-2, the V gene TRBV28, with 10 bases aligning to TRBD1. The length of the CDR3 is 17 residues. J gave up 4 bases and V 6 bases, and 14 bases lay outside the gene matches. The V gene's germline CDR1 is MDHEN and CDR2 SYDVKM. The CDR3 DNA follows: TGTGCCAGCAGCTCCGGGACAGGGGACATTATGGCCTATGGCTACACCTTC. Protein sequence: CASSSGTGDIMAYGYTF.

The chain employs TRBV16 and TRBJ1-2; D ambiguous. The germline CDR1 and CDR2 sequences are KGHSY and FQNENV. The CDR3 has 15 amino acids. V was clipped by 0 bases and J by 0 bases, with 8 bases between them. The CDR3 DNA is TGTGCCAGCAGCCAATCGGGTCTTCCTAACTATGGCTACACCTTC. Residues: CASSQSGLPNYGYTF.

This clonotype was seen at least ten times. CDR3 in DNA: TGTGCCAGCAGGGGGACAGGGAAGACTCGATTAAACACCGGGGAGCTGTTTTTT. Translating gives CASRGTGKTRLNTGELFF. The chain has TRBV2 and TRBJ2-2; 9 bases fit TRBD1. This CDR3 is built from 18 residues. V lost 6 bases to trimming and J lost 2 bases; unmatched junction nucleotides: 13. Germline values: CDR1 SNHLY, CDR2 FYNNEI.

V is TRBV14 and J is TRBJ1-1; TRBD1 matches at 9 bases. V lost 4 bases, J lost 2 bases, and 8 bases stayed unmatched. The CDR3 length is 16 residues. Germline V gene lookup returns CDR1 SGHDN and CDR2 FVKESK. The DNA for the CDR3 is TGTGCCAGCAGCCCTAAATCGACAGGGGGAAACACTGAAGCTTTCTTT. Translating it yields CASSPKSTGGNTEAFF.

This clonotype was observed many times. This chain connects TRBV20-1 to TRBJ2-7; D perhaps matches TRBD1 (6 bases). Germline CDR1 DFQATT, CDR2 SNEGSKA (reference sequence). The CDR3 runs 13 residues. Trimming took off 3 bases at V and 2 bases at J, with 11 bases between the two ends. As DNA, the CDR3 is TGCAGTGCTAGCGACAGGTTAACCTACGAGCAGTACTTC. The encoded protein is CSASDRLTYEQYF.

This clonotype was recorded at least ten times. The V gene is TRBV18, the J gene TRBJ1-5; no clear D. The CDR3 is 14 residues long. V lost 2 bases and J 3 bases, leaving 8 bases between the germline ends. Germline V gene data show CDR1 as KGHSH and CDR2 as LQKENI. The CDR3 coding sequence is TGTGCCAGCTCACCAGGGCAGGACAATCAGCCCCAGCATTTT. It codes for CASSPGQDNQPQHF. The variable domain in full, with the rest retrieved from reference TRBV18 and TRBJ1-5, is NAGVMQNPRHLVRRRGQEARLRCSPMKGHSHVYWYRQLPEEGLKFMVYLQKENIIDESGMPKERFSAEFPKEGPSILRIQQVVRGDSAAYFCASSPGQDNQPQHFGDGTRLSIL.

This clonotype showed up just a few times. The V call is TRBV7-9, the J call TRBJ2-3; 11 positions agree with TRBD2. The junction had 20 bases not matched to a gene; V was cut back by 5 bases and J by 4 bases. The germline V gene encodes CDR1 SEHNR and CDR2 FQNEAQ (reference sequence). The CDR3 contains 20 residues. The CDR3 reads CASSRDGGRLAGGGADTQYF. In DNA form, the CDR3 reads TGTGCCAGCAGCCGAGACGGGGGGCGCCTAGCGGGAGGCGGGGCAGATACGCAGTATTTT.

This clonotype was seen at least ten times. V is TRBV7-9 and J is TRBJ2-7; D possibly uses TRBD1 or TRBD2 (5 bases each). CDR3 length: 15 amino acids. The germline V gene has CDR1 SEHNR and CDR2 FQNEAQ (reference sequence). Trimming removed 5 bases at V and 2 bases at J, with 16 bases between. As DNA, the CDR3 is TGTGCCAGCAGCGATAGGGACCGACTTACCTACGAGCAGTACTTC. This codes for CASSDRDRLTYEQYF.

This clonotype has a handful of counts. The CDR3 reads CASSLGNRGRDEQFF. The CDR3 DNA reads as TGTGCCAGCAGCTTGGGGAACAGGGGGAGGGATGAGCAGTTCTTC. The V call is TRBV5-8, the J call TRBJ2-1; TRBD1 might be the D (8 bases). Trimming removed 0 bases at V and 8 bases at J, with 15 bases between. Looked up from germline, CDR1 is SGHTS and CDR2 is YDEGEE. The CDR3 is made up of 15 amino acids.

This clonotype came up many times. The V gene is TRBV20-1, the J gene TRBJ2-7; possible D gene TRBD2, 5 bases. CDR3 length: 15 amino acids. The V and J ends lost 0 bases and 7 bases respectively, with 19 bases between them. Germline V lookup: CDR1 DFQATT, CDR2 SNEGSKA (reference sequence). The CDR3 DNA reads TGCAGTGCTAGAGATCGGGCGGGCCCAGTGGGAGAGCAGTACTTC. It specifies CSARDRAGPVGEQYF.

The table lists this clonotype with a few counts. The chain carries TRBV19 and TRBJ2-5, with 7 bases that match TRBD1. The CDR3 runs 13 residues. Germline V gives CDR1 LNHDA, CDR2 SQIVND (reference sequence). V shed 4 bases, J shed 14 bases, and the junction held 13 bases outside the gene matches. For the CDR3, the DNA is TGTGCCAGTAGTAGTACGGGACAGAACCTTCCCTACTTC. Protein: CASSSTGQNLPYF.

This clonotype appeared many times. The chain links TRBV4-1 to TRBJ1-2; D is undetermined. The V end was cut by 0 bases, the J end by 5 bases, with 19 bases between. The CDR3 consists of 17 residues. The germline gives CDR1 MGHRA, CDR2 YSYEKL. The CDR3 sequence is CASSQDNSRPPLYGYTF. For the CDR3, the DNA is TGCGCCAGCAGCCAAGATAACAGCCGTCCTCCGTTATATGGCTACACCTTC.